Listed below are T cell receptor beta chains from one sample, sequenced in a study of CD8 T cells in ankylosing spondylitis. TCRdb reprocessed the 5' RACE reads with MiXCR, giving one entry per CDR3 protein. The table includes roughly 220,000 distinct CDR3 sequences, approximately 16% detected once. What was sequenced was blood, either unsorted or a sorted T cell fraction (not recorded which). All receptors come from a male donor with ankylosing spondylitis. Both conserved end residues are part of each CDR3. The order of the fields is D gene, clone size, J gene, V gene, CDR3 length, CDR3 DNA, CDR3 protein. A D gene is named only where the DNA matches it firmly. Only some rows state a clone size, as once, few, many or a class for expanded clones.

d_gene: .
abundance: .
j_gene: TRBJ2-1
v_gene: TRBV20-1
len: 15
CDR3nt: TGCAGTGCGCCCGCGCAAGGCGTCGCCTACAATGAGCAGTTCTTC
CDR3aa: CSAPAQGVAYNEQFF

d_gene: .
abundance: .
j_gene: TRBJ1-1
v_gene: TRBV13
len: 14
CDR3nt: TGTGCCAGCAGCTTACTCGGGGACGGCACTGAAGCTTTCTTT
CDR3aa: CASSLLGDGTEAFF

d_gene: TRBD1
abundance: .
j_gene: TRBJ1-1
v_gene: TRBV29-1
len: 15
CDR3nt: TGCAGCGTTGAAGATCCCGGGACAGGGGTACTTGAAGCTTTCTTT
CDR3aa: CSVEDPGTGVLEAFF

d_gene: TRBD2
abundance: few
j_gene: TRBJ2-1
v_gene: TRBV19
len: 17
CDR3nt: TGTGCCAGTAGTATTTTTGGGCTAGCGGGTAGAGGGGATGAGCAGTTCTTC
CDR3aa: CASSIFGLAGRGDEQFF

d_gene: .
abundance: .
j_gene: TRBJ2-5
v_gene: TRBV25-1
len: 11
CDR3nt: TGTGCCAGCAGTGAGGTGGAGACCCAGTACTTC
CDR3aa: CASSEVETQYF

d_gene: TRBD1
abundance: .
j_gene: TRBJ1-1
v_gene: TRBV29-1
len: 14
CDR3nt: TGCAGCGTTGGAGGTGACAGGGCTGACACTGAAGCTTTCTTT
CDR3aa: CSVGGDRADTEAFF

d_gene: .
abundance: medium-sized
j_gene: TRBJ2-7
v_gene: TRBV11-2
len: 12
CDR3nt: TGTGCCAGCAGCTCCACAGGAGCCGAGCAGTACTTC
CDR3aa: CASSSTGAEQYF

d_gene: .
abundance: few
j_gene: TRBJ2-3
v_gene: TRBV4-1
len: 16
CDR3nt: TGCGCCAGCAGTCTGCGACAAACTACTAGCACAGATACGCAGTATTTT
CDR3aa: CASSLRQTTSTDTQYF

d_gene: .
abundance: few
j_gene: TRBJ1-2
v_gene: TRBV7-9
len: 14
CDR3nt: TGTGCCAGCAGCTTATGGGGAGGGGGTGATGGCTACACCTTC
CDR3aa: CASSLWGGGDGYTF

d_gene: .
abundance: .
j_gene: TRBJ2-2
v_gene: TRBV10-3
len: 16
CDR3nt: TGTGCCATCAGTGAGTCGGGCGGGGCGAACACCGGGGAGCTGTTTTTT
CDR3aa: CAISESGGANTGELFF

d_gene: .
abundance: few
j_gene: TRBJ2-1
v_gene: TRBV5-6
len: 14
CDR3nt: TGTGCCAGCAGCTCAGTAGGAAAATACAATGAGCAGTTCTTC
CDR3aa: CASSSVGKYNEQFF

d_gene: .
abundance: .
j_gene: TRBJ2-7
v_gene: TRBV6-2/TRBV6-3
len: 13
CDR3nt: TGTGCCAGCACGGCGGAAAGCTCCTACGAGCAGTACTTC
CDR3aa: CASTAESSYEQYF

d_gene: TRBD1
abundance: few
j_gene: TRBJ2-2
v_gene: TRBV25-1
len: 15
CDR3nt: TGTGCCAGCTCCTCGACAGGGTGGGACACCGGGGAGCTGTTTTTT
CDR3aa: CASSSTGWDTGELFF

d_gene: .
abundance: few
j_gene: TRBJ1-1
v_gene: TRBV7-6
len: 13
CDR3nt: TGTGCCAGCAGCCCGGGACTAACCACTGAAGCTTTCTTT
CDR3aa: CASSPGLTTEAFF

d_gene: .
abundance: .
j_gene: TRBJ1-1
v_gene: TRBV28
len: 13
CDR3nt: TGTGCCAGCAGGGGACGGGAAGGCGCTGAAGCTTTCTTT
CDR3aa: CASRGREGAEAFF

d_gene: .
abundance: many
j_gene: TRBJ1-1
v_gene: TRBV12-3/TRBV12-4
len: 15
CDR3nt: TGTGCCAGCAGTTTAAACGGCGGGTTTACCACTGAAGCTTTCTTT
CDR3aa: CASSLNGGFTTEAFF

d_gene: .
abundance: few
j_gene: TRBJ1-2
v_gene: TRBV7-9
len: 16
CDR3nt: TGTGCCAGCAGCTTAGTCCAGGGAGAGGGGGTCTATGGCTACACCTTC
CDR3aa: CASSLVQGEGVYGYTF

d_gene: .
abundance: .
j_gene: TRBJ2-1
v_gene: TRBV7-8
len: 12
CDR3nt: TGTGCCAGCAGCTTACTAACGGGGTCAGTATTCTTC
CDR3aa: CASSLLTGSVFF

d_gene: .
abundance: .
j_gene: TRBJ2-3
v_gene: TRBV4-1
len: 14
CDR3nt: TGCGCCAGCAGCCAAGAGATGGTATCCGGTCCGCAGTATTTT
CDR3aa: CASSQEMVSGPQYF

d_gene: .
abundance: few
j_gene: TRBJ2-7
v_gene: TRBV5-6
len: 13
CDR3nt: TGTGCCAGCAGCTTGGTTGGGGTGTACGAGCAGTACTTC
CDR3aa: CASSLVGVYEQYF

d_gene: .
abundance: many
j_gene: TRBJ2-2
v_gene: TRBV11-2
len: 13
CDR3nt: TGTGCCAGCAGCTTACAGGACACCGGGGAGCTGTTTTTT
CDR3aa: CASSLQDTGELFF

d_gene: .
abundance: many
j_gene: TRBJ2-2
v_gene: TRBV4-1
len: 14
CDR3nt: TGCGCCAGCAGCCAAGGACAGTACACCGGGGAGCTGTTTTTT
CDR3aa: CASSQGQYTGELFF

d_gene: TRBD2
abundance: few
j_gene: TRBJ2-1
v_gene: TRBV7-6
len: 14
CDR3nt: TGTGCCAGCAGCCCGGGAGGGTATCACAATGAGCAGTTCTTC
CDR3aa: CASSPGGYHNEQFF

d_gene: .
abundance: few
j_gene: TRBJ2-1
v_gene: TRBV6-2/TRBV6-3
len: 17
CDR3nt: TGTGCCAGCAGTCCCCTATTTAGCGGAGATTTCTACAATGAGCAGTTCTTC
CDR3aa: CASSPLFSGDFYNEQFF

d_gene: .
abundance: few
j_gene: TRBJ1-3
v_gene: TRBV4-1
len: 16
CDR3nt: TGCGCCAGCAGCCAAGAAGGAGGAATAGCTGGAAACACCATATATTTT
CDR3aa: CASSQEGGIAGNTIYF

d_gene: .
abundance: .
j_gene: TRBJ1-1
v_gene: TRBV2
len: 15
CDR3nt: TGTGCCAGCAGTGGGGGGCAGGGATCGGACACTGAAGCTTTCTTT
CDR3aa: CASSGGQGSDTEAFF

d_gene: .
abundance: few
j_gene: TRBJ2-2
v_gene: TRBV6-5
len: 14
CDR3nt: TGTGCCAGCAGTTGGGGGTTGGGGGCCGGGGAGCTGTTTTTT
CDR3aa: CASSWGLGAGELFF

d_gene: .
abundance: many
j_gene: TRBJ2-7
v_gene: TRBV28
len: 16
CDR3nt: TGTGCCAGCAGTGATCGGAGCGGCCTGATGGATGACGAGCAGTACTTC
CDR3aa: CASSDRSGLMDDEQYF

d_gene: TRBD2
abundance: .
j_gene: TRBJ2-3
v_gene: TRBV7-6
len: 15
CDR3nt: TGTGCCAGCAGCACTAGCGGGGGGATCTGGGATACGCAGTATTTT
CDR3aa: CASSTSGGIWDTQYF

d_gene: TRBD2
abundance: few
j_gene: TRBJ2-5
v_gene: TRBV29-1
len: 15
CDR3nt: TGCAGCGTTGAAGCGACCGGGACTAGTTGGGAGACCCAGTACTTC
CDR3aa: CSVEATGTSWETQYF

d_gene: .
abundance: few
j_gene: TRBJ2-1
v_gene: TRBV15
len: 15
CDR3nt: TGTGCCACCAGCAGAGATCTCGGGTGGGACAATGAGCAGTTCTTC
CDR3aa: CATSRDLGWDNEQFF

d_gene: TRBD2
abundance: .
j_gene: TRBJ2-1
v_gene: TRBV4-3
len: 15
CDR3nt: TGCGCCAGCAGCCATGAGCGGGAGGTCTACAATGAGCAGTTCTTC
CDR3aa: CASSHEREVYNEQFF

d_gene: .
abundance: .
j_gene: TRBJ2-3
v_gene: TRBV7-9
len: 13
CDR3nt: TGTGCCAGCAGGCCATGGGCGCGGGATACGCAGTATTTT
CDR3aa: CASRPWARDTQYF

d_gene: .
abundance: few
j_gene: TRBJ2-3
v_gene: TRBV7-9
len: 12
CDR3nt: TGTGCCAGCAGCCTTTCACCCCAGGTGCAGTATTTT
CDR3aa: CASSLSPQVQYF

d_gene: .
abundance: .
j_gene: TRBJ2-3
v_gene: TRBV4-2
len: 14
CDR3nt: TGTGCCAGCAGCCGGGGCCCGGGCGCAGATATGCAGTATTTT
CDR3aa: CASSRGPGADMQYF

d_gene: TRBD2
abundance: .
j_gene: TRBJ2-1
v_gene: TRBV29-1
len: 16
CDR3nt: TGCAGCGTTGAAGAAAGGGCGGGAGGGCCCTGGAATGAGCAGTTCTTC
CDR3aa: CSVEERAGGPWNEQFF

d_gene: .
abundance: .
j_gene: TRBJ1-2
v_gene: TRBV4-2
len: 12
CDR3nt: TGTGCCAGCAGCGGAGACAGCTATGGCTACACCTTC
CDR3aa: CASSGDSYGYTF

d_gene: TRBD1
abundance: few
j_gene: TRBJ2-1
v_gene: TRBV7-8
len: 14
CDR3nt: TGTGCCAGCAGCGCACCGGGACAGTACAATGAGCAGTTCTTC
CDR3aa: CASSAPGQYNEQFF

d_gene: .
abundance: .
j_gene: TRBJ2-2
v_gene: TRBV6-2/TRBV6-3
len: 14
CDR3nt: TGTGCCAGCAGTTACTCCGGGGAGACCGGGGAGCTGTTTTTT
CDR3aa: CASSYSGETGELFF

d_gene: .
abundance: few
j_gene: TRBJ2-1
v_gene: TRBV20-1
len: 13
CDR3nt: TGCAGTGCTAGGAATGGAGAGTACAATGAGCAGTTCTTC
CDR3aa: CSARNGEYNEQFF

d_gene: .
abundance: .
j_gene: TRBJ2-5
v_gene: TRBV10-3
len: 13
CDR3nt: TGTGCCATCAGTGAGGACGGCTGGGAGACCCAGTACTTC
CDR3aa: CAISEDGWETQYF

d_gene: TRBD1
abundance: .
j_gene: TRBJ2-3
v_gene: TRBV11-3
len: 15
CDR3nt: TGTGCCAGCAGAAAAAGGACAGGTGTCACAGATACGCAGTATTTT
CDR3aa: CASRKRTGVTDTQYF

d_gene: TRBD2
abundance: few
j_gene: TRBJ2-3
v_gene: TRBV4-2
len: 18
CDR3nt: TGTGCCAGCAGCCAAGATTCGACTAGCGGGAGTAGGGAAGATACGCAGTATTTT
CDR3aa: CASSQDSTSGSREDTQYF

d_gene: .
abundance: many
j_gene: TRBJ2-2
v_gene: TRBV9
len: 15
CDR3nt: TGTGCCAGCAGCGTATTCGGCACCCCGACCGGGGAGCTGTTTTTT
CDR3aa: CASSVFGTPTGELFF

d_gene: .
abundance: few
j_gene: TRBJ2-5
v_gene: TRBV15
len: 16
CDR3nt: TGTGCCACCAGCAGTCCCGGAACTAGTACGCAAGAGACCCAGTACTTC
CDR3aa: CATSSPGTSTQETQYF

d_gene: .
abundance: many
j_gene: TRBJ2-3
v_gene: TRBV11-2
len: 17
CDR3nt: TGTGCCAGCAGCATCCGACAGGCCAATTGGGTCACAGATACGCAGTATTTT
CDR3aa: CASSIRQANWVTDTQYF

d_gene: .
abundance: few
j_gene: TRBJ1-2
v_gene: TRBV5-1
len: 18
CDR3nt: TGCGCCAGCAGCTTACAAGGGGGGGACGCCACGGAAGGCTATGGCTACACCTTC
CDR3aa: CASSLQGGDATEGYGYTF

d_gene: TRBD2
abundance: few
j_gene: TRBJ2-7
v_gene: TRBV7-2
len: 14
CDR3nt: TGTGCCAGCAGCTCAAGTAGCGGGAACTACGAGCAGTACTTC
CDR3aa: CASSSSSGNYEQYF

d_gene: .
abundance: few
j_gene: TRBJ1-1
v_gene: TRBV2
len: 11
CDR3nt: TGTGCCAGCAGGATCAACACTGAAGCTTTCTTT
CDR3aa: CASRINTEAFF

d_gene: .
abundance: few
j_gene: TRBJ1-1
v_gene: TRBV18
len: 14
CDR3nt: TGTGCCAGCCACCCTCCGGCAGGGGCGACTGAAGCTTTCTTT
CDR3aa: CASHPPAGATEAFF

d_gene: TRBD2
abundance: few
j_gene: TRBJ2-1
v_gene: TRBV4-1
len: 16
CDR3nt: TGCGCCAGCAGCCAGTCTGGACTAGCTTTAAACAATGAGCAGTTCTTC
CDR3aa: CASSQSGLALNNEQFF

d_gene: TRBD2
abundance: .
j_gene: TRBJ2-3
v_gene: TRBV7-9
len: 16
CDR3nt: TGTGCCAGCAGCCCCGCCCTCGGCGGGAGTACAGATACGCAGTATTTT
CDR3aa: CASSPALGGSTDTQYF

d_gene: TRBD2
abundance: few
j_gene: TRBJ2-1
v_gene: TRBV9
len: 19
CDR3nt: TGTGCCAGCAGCGTAACCCTACCCCGACTAGGGGAGGGGTACAATGAGCAGTTCTTC
CDR3aa: CASSVTLPRLGEGYNEQFF

d_gene: .
abundance: few
j_gene: TRBJ1-1
v_gene: TRBV20-1
len: 17
CDR3nt: TGCAGTGCTAGATCCCTCCTGGGGGGACACACGAACACTGAAGCTTTCTTT
CDR3aa: CSARSLLGGHTNTEAFF

d_gene: TRBD1
abundance: .
j_gene: TRBJ2-1
v_gene: TRBV29-1
len: 16
CDR3nt: TGCAGCGTTGAAGGGGGGACAGGGTTAAACGTCAATGAGCAGTTCTTC
CDR3aa: CSVEGGTGLNVNEQFF

d_gene: TRBD2
abundance: many
j_gene: TRBJ2-3
v_gene: TRBV24-1
len: 16
CDR3nt: TGTGCCACCAGTGAGGGGACTAGCGGGAGTACAGATACGCAGTATTTT
CDR3aa: CATSEGTSGSTDTQYF

d_gene: .
abundance: many
j_gene: TRBJ2-7
v_gene: TRBV5-1
len: 13
CDR3nt: TGCGCCAGCAGACCAACAGGAGACTACGAGCAGTACTTC
CDR3aa: CASRPTGDYEQYF